Given below is one TCR beta chain in context. The antigen is not known. The data originate from a study of identical twins. The CDR3 is made up of 14 amino acids. The V and J ends lost 2 bases and 3 bases respectively, with 11 bases between them. Germline values: CDR1 GTSNPN, CDR2 SVGIG (reference sequence). TCRdb analysed the 5' RACE reads with MiXCR anew, one entry per CDR3 protein. The table lists about 720,000 distinct CDR3 sequences, more than 6.5% of them singletons. Whole-study results and caveats: Invariant T cells like MAIT and iNKT could partly confound the zero-insertion analyses.

Each donor was a healthy Caucasian. The sample was also linked to a second study, of yellow fever vaccine responses in identical twins.

The V call is TRBV30, the J call TRBJ1-3, with D possibly matching TRBD1 (6 bases). Specimen: PBMCs. This sequence originates from a woman younger than 30 in good health. CDR3 sequence (DNA): TGTGCCTGGAGTCCGGGGGCCGATGGAAACACCATATATTTT. As protein: CAWSPGADGNTIYF.